A single sample gave rise to the 12 T cell receptor beta chains below, sequenced in a study of beta chain features in type 1 diabetes. TCRB transcripts that were expressed got sequenced, as all of the isolated RNA had been reverse transcribed. Here immunoSEQ multiplex PCR was the method, and the copy in TCRdb shows in-frame clones only, minus some. This sample has 130,000 to 150,000 clones; less than 9% occur once, and the top ten carry more than 1.1%. The sequencing sample was made of central memory CD4+ T cells from blood. The receptor set was obtained from a woman in her 30s in good health.

This clone was seen only a few times. V gene TRBV4-2 combines with J gene TRBJ2-5; TRBD2 matches 10 bases. Per the germline V gene, CDR1 is LGHNA and CDR2 is YNFKEQ. V was pared by 5 bases and J by 4 bases, with 4 bases of the junction left unmatched. This CDR3 is built from 14 residues. The CDR3 sequence: CASSTTSGIETQYF. CDR3 nucleotide sequence: TGTGCCAGCAGCACTACTAGCGGGATAGAGACCCAGTACTTC.

This clone was seen ten or more times. The chain combines TRBV11-2 with TRBJ1-2, with unresolved D. Germline CDR1 reads SGHAT; CDR2 reads FQNNGV. The CDR3 sequence is 14 residues long. V shed 0 bases and J shed 7 bases, with 12 bases lying between them. The CDR3 bases are TGTGCCAGCAGCTTAGATGCGGCAGTGAGTGGCTACACCTTC. It is translated as CASSLDAAVSGYTF.

A few counts support this clone. The chain employs TRBV28 and TRBJ2-5; 7 bases line up with TRBD1. The V segment lost 4 bases and the J segment 3 bases; nucleotides outside the gene matches: 14. The CDR3 loop spans 17 amino acids. The germline V gene encodes CDR1 MDHEN and CDR2 SYDVKM. The CDR3 DNA sequence: TGTGCCAGCAGTTCGGGCACGACAGGGTTTTTAGAAGAGACCCAGTACTTC. Its protein product is CASSSGTTGFLEETQYF.

This clone was detected a few times. CDR3 amino acids: CASSDRGHTDTQYF. The CDR3 DNA sequence: TGTGCCAGCAGTGACAGGGGGCACACAGATACGCAGTATTTT. The rearrangement uses TRBV6-5 and TRBJ2-3, with 10 bases that match TRBD1. Germline V CDR1 and CDR2: MNHEY, SVGAGI. The CDR3 is 14 residues long. The V gene end was trimmed by 5 bases and the J gene end by 2 bases; junction bases not matched to a gene: 1.

The rearrangement links TRBV14 to TRBJ2-5, with 9 bases aligning to TRBD2. The CDR3 has 14 amino acids. V shed 8 bases and J 2 bases; nucleotides not matched to a gene: 6. Germline V gene data show CDR1 as SGHDN and CDR2 as FVKESK. For the CDR3, the DNA is TGTGCCAGCCGCGGACTAGCGCCGCAAGAGACCCAGTACTTC. This gives the protein CASRGLAPQETQYF.

The V call is TRBV10-3, the J call TRBJ2-1; D gene ambiguous. The V end lost 4 bases, the J end lost 5 bases, and 6 bases lay between the germline ends. This CDR3 region has 12 residues. Per germline, CDR1 ENHRY and CDR2 SYGVKD. CDR3 DNA sequence: TGTGCCATCAGTGGACAAGACAATGAGCAGTTCTTC. Protein: CAISGQDNEQFF.

This clone was found a few times. V usage is TRBV9 and J usage is TRBJ2-3, with 8 positions matching TRBD1. The CDR3 is made up of 15 amino acids. V was pared by 1 base and J by 4 bases, with 5 bases of the junction left unmatched. CDR1 SGDLS and CDR2 YYNGEE come from the germline V gene. CDR3 protein: CASSVWTGPPDTQYF. CDR3 in DNA: TGTGCCAGCAGCGTATGGACAGGGCCCCCAGATACGCAGTATTTT.

The gene calls are TRBV6-1 and TRBJ2-7; possibly TRBD1 for D (6 bases). V was cut by 7 bases and J by 1 base, with 8 bases left in between. Germline V gene data show CDR1 as MNHNS and CDR2 as SASEGT. There are 12 residues in the CDR3. The CDR3 region has the DNA TGTGCCAGCAAACAGGGTTCCTACGAGCAGTACTTC. Protein sequence: CASKQGSYEQYF.

In its sample, this clone was seen a few times. The chain recombines TRBV9 with TRBJ2-2; D might be TRBD2 (5 bases). The germline V gene encodes CDR1 SGDLS and CDR2 YYNGEE. Trimming shortened V by 3 bases and J by 4 bases, and 19 bases separated the two germline ends. The CDR3 is made up of 17 amino acids. The CDR3 DNA is TGTGCCAGCAGCGCCTCACCGGACTGGAGAACCACCGGGGAGCTGTTTTTT. It yields the protein CASSASPDWRTTGELFF.

The genes are TRBV18 and TRBJ1-2, with D unresolved. The CDR3 totals 13 residues. Trimming took 2 bases from V and 4 from J, leaving 8 bases between them. Germline lookup yields CDR1 KGHSH and CDR2 LQKENI. CDR3 DNA: TGTGCCAGCTCACCAGATTCGGGCTATGGCTACACCTTC. Encoded protein: CASSPDSGYGYTF.

In DNA, the CDR3 is TGCGCCAGCAGCTTGGCCCCAGGCACAGATACGCAGTATTTT. Amino acids: CASSLAPGTDTQYF. The chain carries TRBV5-1 and TRBJ2-3; D gene ambiguous. Trimming pared 0 bases from V and 1 base from J, leaving 6 bases between. Germline V gene sequence: CDR1 SGHRS, CDR2 YFSETQ. The CDR3 spans 14 residues.

The CDR3 is CASSKTLAGGDEQYF. CDR3 in DNA: TGTGCCAGCAGCAAAACCCTAGCGGGAGGGGATGAGCAGTACTTC. V and J are TRBV4-2 and TRBJ2-7, with 12 bases that match TRBD2. Germline V gene data show CDR1 as LGHNA and CDR2 as YNFKEQ. V trimming: 5 bases; J trimming: 7 bases; junction bases outside the gene matches: 9. The CDR3 is 15 amino acids.